One sample yielded the 12 T cell receptor beta chains listed below, sequenced in a study of T-cell memory formation after mild COVID-19. Via MiXCR, TCRdb re-called the 5' RACE reads, giving one row per CDR3 protein. This sample carries just under 150,000 distinct CDR3 sequences, roughly 6.2% of them seen once, and the ten largest clones take 2% to 2.5%. The sample was PBMCs or a T cell subset sorted from them (not recorded which). The source of these receptors is an adult woman who had mild COVID-19 (a few samples of this study predate the infection). Cell type and time point are not known.

This clonotype was seen only a few times. V gene TRBV7-2 combines with J gene TRBJ1-2; D not resolved. The germline CDR1 and CDR2 sequences are SGHTA and FQGNSA. Trimming left V 1 base short and J 8 bases short, with 17 bases between. The CDR3 consists of 15 residues. CDR3 nucleotides: TGTGCCAGCAGCTTAGTTGAATTAAAGGTGGGGGGCTACACCTTC. This gives the protein CASSLVELKVGGYTF.

A few counts support this clonotype. The V gene is TRBV6-2 or TRBV6-3, the J gene TRBJ2-5; D is perhaps TRBD2 (5 bases). Trimming stripped 1 base from V and 5 bases from J, with 11 bases between. From germline, CDR1 is MNHEY and CDR2 SVGEGT. This CDR3 has 14 amino acids. This CDR3 reads CASSYYSRGETQYF. DNA for the CDR3: TGTGCCAGCAGTTACTATTCTAGAGGGGAGACCCAGTACTTC.

The V call is TRBV20-1, the J call TRBJ2-7, with 8 bases lining up with TRBD1. The CDR3 is 12 amino acids. J gave up 4 bases and V 4 bases, and 3 bases lay outside the gene matches. CDR1 DFQATT and CDR2 SNEGSKA come from the germline V gene (reference sequence). CDR3 sequence (DNA): TGCAGTGCTACAGGGGGCTTGTACGAGCAGTACTTC. This encodes CSATGGLYEQYF.

J is TRBJ1-1 and V is TRBV25-1; TRBD1 matches 7 bases. The germline CDR1 and CDR2 sequences are MGHDK and SYGVNS. Germline trimming cut 1 base from V and 5 bases from J; bases unmatched to any gene: 7. The CDR3 covers 15 residues. The CDR3 loop is CASSEWGRGGTEAFF. The CDR3 DNA sequence: TGTGCCAGCAGTGAATGGGGCAGGGGGGGAACTGAAGCTTTCTTT.

A few counts support this clonotype. This chain uses TRBV7-9 with TRBJ2-3; D call uncertain. CDR1 and CDR2 from the germline V gene are SEHNR and FQNEAQ (reference sequence). The ends were cut back, 2 bases at V and 1 base at J, with 19 bases in the middle. This CDR3 contains 18 residues. The CDR3 spells CASSLWGSGSYGTDTQYF. For the CDR3, the DNA is TGTGCCAGCAGCTTATGGGGATCCGGGTCTTACGGCACAGATACGCAGTATTTT.

This sequence joins TRBV6-5 and TRBJ2-6, with 11 bases identical to TRBD1. The CDR3 covers 17 residues. Germline V gene data show CDR1 as MNHEY and CDR2 as SVGAGI. V lost 5 bases and J lost 0; bases outside the gene matches: 3. Here the CDR3 DNA reads TGTGCCAGCAGTCGGACAGGGGGCCTCTCTGGGGCCAACGTCCTGACTTTC. It translates to CASSRTGGLSGANVLTF.

This clonotype counts as medium-sized. This chain links TRBV24-1 with TRBJ2-1; 9 positions match TRBD1. V shed 3 bases and J 5 bases; nucleotides not matched to a gene: 7. Germline V lookup: CDR1 KGHDR, CDR2 SFDVKD. There are 16 residues in the CDR3. CDR3 sequence (DNA): TGTGCCACCAGTGATCCGGACAGGGGACACCACAATGAGCAGTTCTTC. Its protein product is CATSDPDRGHHNEQFF.

This clonotype was counted a few times. The rearrangement uses TRBV7-9 and TRBJ2-5, with D unclear. The CDR3 is made up of 13 amino acids. Germline V gene data show CDR1 as SEHNR and CDR2 as FQNEAQ (reference sequence). Trimming pared 7 bases from V and 1 base from J, leaving 10 bases between. The CDR3 region is CASTTPTQETQYF. Here the CDR3 DNA reads TGTGCCAGCACCACCCCGACCCAAGAGACCCAGTACTTC.

V gene TRBV18 combines with J gene TRBJ2-1; D is unresolved. The V gene lost 7 bases and the J gene lost 6 bases, with 10 bases spanning the gap. Germline V gene sequence: CDR1 KGHSH, CDR2 LQKENI. There are 12 residues in the CDR3. The CDR3 DNA sequence: TGTGCCAGCTACGCCGTGGTCAATGAGCAGTTCTTC. Protein: CASYAVVNEQFF.

This clonotype appeared many times. CDR3: CASSSGGAIYNEQFF. The CDR3 DNA follows: TGTGCCAGTAGTAGCGGGGGGGCTATTTACAATGAGCAGTTCTTC. The chain uses TRBV19 and TRBJ2-1; 9 nucleotides align to TRBD2. The V gene's germline CDR1 is LNHDA and CDR2 SQIVND (reference sequence). J lost 4 bases, V lost 4 bases, and 5 bases had no gene match. CDR3 size: 15 residues.

The rearrangement joins TRBV7-9 to TRBJ1-2; D not resolved. Germline values: CDR1 SEHNR, CDR2 FQNEAQ (reference sequence). This CDR3 has 15 amino acids. The V and J ends lost 0 bases and 4 bases respectively, with 12 bases between them. As DNA, the CDR3 is TGTGCCAGCAGCTTAGCGTCGGGGAACCCCTATGGCTACACCTTC. This sequence encodes CASSLASGNPYGYTF.

There are many counts of this clonotype. The chain uses TRBV7-9 and TRBJ2-7; no reliable D call. V lost 2 bases and J 6 bases, leaving 14 bases between the germline ends. Germline-derived CDR1 and CDR2 are SEHNR and FQNEAQ (reference sequence). The CDR3 consists of 14 residues. The CDR3 nucleotides read TGTGCCAGCAGCTTAAGAACAGCCGTGCCCGAGCAGTACTTC. Translating gives CASSLRTAVPEQYF.